Presented here are 30 T cell receptor beta chains from one specimen sequenced in a study of human T cells and chemical hapten exposure. MiXCR was run by TCRdb on the RACE reads, yielding one entry per CDR3 protein. The sample includes fewer than 100,000 distinct CDR3 sequences, 9.5% to 15% seen only once; the top ten take 2% to 2.5%. Specified time point: patch test 1, 2 weeks after DPC sensitization. Treatment reported: therapeutic diphenylcyclopropenone sensitization with weekly scalp DPC. Sequenced material: whole blood, taken in connection with sensitization to the hapten diphenylcyclopropenone (DPC). The source of these receptors is a woman between 40 and 55 years old with alopecia areata. Some clones in this sample may be carry-over from other donors' samples.

This chain uses TRBV6-5 with TRBJ2-7, with TRBD1 identical over 9 bases. The V gene end was trimmed by 0 bases and the J gene end by 12 bases; junction bases not matched to a gene: 12. The CDR3 is 15 residues long. Germline CDR1 reads MNHEY; CDR2 reads SVGAGI. The CDR3 sequence is CASSYSMGPGQGAYF. CDR3 DNA: TGTGCCAGCAGTTACTCGATGGGACCGGGACAGGGTGCGTACTTC.

CDR3 residues: CATLLAGANVLTF. CDR3 sequence (DNA): TGTGCCACCCTCCTCGCTGGGGCCAACGTCCTGACTTTC. This chain uses TRBV15 with TRBJ2-6, with D uncertain. CDR3 length equals 13 residues. V was pared by 8 bases and J by 2 bases, with 7 bases between. Looked up from germline, CDR1 is LNHNV and CDR2 is YYDKDF (reference sequence).

The chain has TRBV7-9 and TRBJ2-2, with D maybe TRBD2 (5 bases). The length of the CDR3 is 15 residues. Germline CDR1 and CDR2: SEHNR and FQNEAQ (reference sequence). V was shortened by 3 bases and J by 4 bases, with 12 bases between the two germline ends. In nucleotides, the CDR3 is TGTGCCAGCAGCTTTGCTAGCCGGAGCACCGGGGAGCTGTTTTTT. Its translation: CASSFASRSTGELFF.

This clonotype showed up many times. V usage is TRBV7-2 and J usage is TRBJ2-3; D is ambiguous. This CDR3 is built from 14 residues. With 1 base removed from V and 4 bases from J, the gap between germline ends came to 9 bases. The germline CDR1 and CDR2 sequences are SGHTA and FQGNSA. CDR3 residues: CASSLVKGADTQYF. CDR3 sequence (DNA): TGTGCCAGCAGCTTAGTAAAGGGTGCAGATACGCAGTATTTT.

This clonotype was detected only a few times. V gene TRBV19 combines with J gene TRBJ1-4; no definite D call. The CDR3 is 14 residues long. CDR1 is LNHDA and CDR2 is SQIVND in the germline V gene (reference sequence). V was shortened by 7 bases and J by 0 bases, with 9 bases between the two germline ends. The CDR3 region is CASMGGATNEKLFF. The CDR3 nucleotides read TGTGCCAGTATGGGCGGCGCAACTAATGAAAAACTGTTTTTT. The full variable domain, rest sourced from reference TRBV19 and TRBJ1-4, is DGGITQSPKYLFRKEGQNVTLSCEQNLNHDAMYWYRQDPGQGLRLIYYSQIVNDFQKGDIAEGYSVSREKKESFPLTVTSAQKNPTAFYLCASMGGATNEKLFFGSGTQLSVL.

The chain combines TRBV10-3 with TRBJ2-5; no firm D call. The CDR3 sequence is 13 residues long. Trimming left V 5 bases short and J 5 bases short, with 12 bases between. From germline, CDR1 is ENHRY and CDR2 SYGVKD. CDR3 nucleotide sequence: TGTGCCATCAGTCGGGCAGATTCGGAGACCCAGTACTTC. Translated, it gives CAISRADSETQYF.

A few counts support this clonotype. The chain uses TRBV6-5 and TRBJ2-1; 7 bases fit TRBD2. V shed 5 bases and J 6 bases; nucleotides not matched to a gene: 16. The CDR3 length is 17 residues. The germline V gene encodes CDR1 MNHEY and CDR2 SVGAGI. The CDR3: CASSPYHSGVNLNEQFF. The CDR3 coding sequence is TGTGCCAGCAGTCCTTACCACAGCGGGGTCAATCTCAATGAGCAGTTCTTC.

The DNA of the CDR3 is TGTGCCAGCGGAATAGCGGGCGGACCCACAGATACGCAGTATTTT. This encodes CASGIAGGPTDTQYF. This rearrangement joins TRBV27 to TRBJ2-3; the match to TRBD2 covers 7 bases. The V gene's germline CDR1 is MNHEY and CDR2 SMNVEV (reference sequence). CDR3 size: 15 residues. V shed 8 bases, J shed 2 bases, and the junction held 10 bases outside the gene matches.

The chain carries TRBV5-4 and TRBJ1-1; possible D gene TRBD1, 6 bases. There are 15 residues in the CDR3. CDR1 and CDR2 (germline): SGHNT, YYREEE (reference sequence). Trimming removed 3 bases at V and 7 bases at J, with 19 bases between. The CDR3 loop is CASSSSPLGGREAFF. The DNA for the CDR3 is TGTGCCAGCAGCTCGAGCCCTCTTGGGGGCCGTGAAGCTTTCTTT.

This clonotype was detected only a few times. The chain recombines TRBV12-3 or TRBV12-4 with TRBJ1-1; D is uncertain. This CDR3 spans 14 amino acids. Trimming pared 5 bases from V and 1 base from J, leaving 11 bases between. The CDR3 bases are TGTGCCAGCAGTCGAGACCGGGAGAACACTGAAGCTTTCTTT. Its translation: CASSRDRENTEAFF.

In this sample, this clonotype turned up a few times. CDR3 sequence: CASSPSRSWNSPLHF. CDR3 DNA: TGTGCCAGCAGCCCCTCCCGAAGCTGGAATTCACCCCTCCACTTT. V usage is TRBV2 and J usage is TRBJ1-6; D ambiguous. The CDR3 length is 15 residues. CDR1 and CDR2 (germline): SNHLY, FYNNEI. Trimming took off 6 bases at V and 7 bases at J, with 16 bases between the two ends. The full variable domain, rest sourced from reference TRBV2 and TRBJ1-6, is EPEVTQTPSHQVTQMGQEVILRCVPISNHLYFYWYRQILGQKVEFLVSFYNNEISEKSEIFDDQFSVERPDGSNFTLKIRSTKLEDSAMYFCASSPSRSWNSPLHFGNGTRLTVT.

Ten or more counts support this clonotype. The chain employs TRBV6-2 or TRBV6-3 and TRBJ2-2, with 8 bases aligning to TRBD2. Germline CDR1 and CDR2: MNHEY and SVGEGT. The trim removed 2 bases at V and 1 base at J, leaving 3 bases unmatched. This CDR3 region has 16 residues. This CDR3 reads CASSYRSGRNTGELFF. The CDR3 nucleotides read TGTGCCAGCAGTTACCGAAGCGGGAGGAACACCGGGGAGCTGTTTTTT.

There are a few counts of this clonotype. The chain recombines TRBV27 with TRBJ2-7; 7 bases align to TRBD1. Unmatched junction bases numbered 18, after V lost 7 bases and J lost 0 bases. The CDR3 loop spans 18 amino acids. Germline CDR1 is MNHEY and CDR2 is SMNVEV (reference sequence). DNA of the CDR3: TGTGCCAGCAAACCGTATTTCGTCGGGACAGCCGCCTCCTACGAGCAGTACTTC. Translating it yields CASKPYFVGTAASYEQYF.

As DNA, the CDR3 is TGTGCCAGCATGCCGCGGACTAGCGGGAGTCGCGGGGCCAACGTCCTGACTTTC. This translates into CASMPRTSGSRGANVLTF. This chain connects TRBV21-1 to TRBJ2-6; no DNA check was done on the table's D call, TRBD2. TRBV21-1 is recorded as a pseudogene. The CDR3 runs to 18 residues.

V usage is TRBV20-1 and J usage is TRBJ2-3; unclear D gene. Germline CDR1 and CDR2: DFQATT and SNEGSKA (reference sequence). The ends were cut back, 4 bases at V and 4 bases at J, with 12 bases in the middle. This CDR3 has 13 residues. The DNA of the CDR3 is TGCAGTGCTATTTTGATACCGGCAGATACGCAGTATTTT. Translation gives CSAILIPADTQYF.

This clonotype was recorded at least ten times. V usage is TRBV27 and J usage is TRBJ2-3; the D gene is possibly TRBD1 (5 bases). The CDR3 totals 14 residues. The germline V gene encodes CDR1 MNHEY and CDR2 SMNVEV (reference sequence). V lost 6 bases and J 4 bases, leaving 14 bases between the germline ends. In DNA, the CDR3 is TGTGCCAGCAGGTTGGGGCAGGGCCCAGATACGCAGTATTTT. Translating it yields CASRLGQGPDTQYF.

This clonotype has more than one count but fewer than ten. The chain uses TRBV4-3 and TRBJ2-7; 8 bases match TRBD2. The CDR3 is 15 amino acids. CDR1 is LGHNA and CDR2 is YSLEER in the germline V gene. The J segment lost 4 bases and the V segment lost 3 bases, leaving 8 bases of the junction unmatched. The CDR3 bases are TGCGCCAGCAGCCACCTAAGCGGGAGTCTGTACGAGCAGTACTTC. It specifies CASSHLSGSLYEQYF.

V and J are TRBV9 and TRBJ2-1; D gene unclear. Deletions cut 3 bases from V and 0 bases from J, with 13 bases between. The CDR3 has 16 amino acids. The germline CDR1 and CDR2 sequences are SGDLS and YYNGEE. The CDR3 reads CASSDPGSSSYNEQFF. The DNA for the CDR3 is TGTGCCAGCAGCGATCCAGGTTCGAGCTCCTACAATGAGCAGTTCTTC.

This clonotype showed up just a few times. The chain links TRBV10-3 to TRBJ1-5, with D possibly being TRBD1 (6 bases). V was pared by 4 bases and J by 7 bases, with 20 bases between. Per the germline V gene, CDR1 is ENHRY and CDR2 is SYGVKD. CDR3 size: 16 residues. In nucleotides, the CDR3 is TGTGCCATCAGTGGGATGGTCGGGGGCTCGCACCAGCCCCAGCATTTT. Amino acids: CAISGMVGGSHQPQHF.

This clonotype showed up many times. The V and J genes are TRBV29-1 and TRBJ2-5; D ambiguous. The V gene's germline CDR1 is SQVTM and CDR2 ANQGSEA. This CDR3 is 11 amino acids long. V lost 1 base and J lost 6, with 6 bases in between. The CDR3, as DNA: TGCAGCGTTGAAGCCAGCCAGACCCAGTACTTC. It encodes CSVEASQTQYF.

This clonotype was detected many times. The rearrangement uses TRBV20-1 and TRBJ2-3; weak D call: TRBD2 (6 bases). The V and J ends lost 3 bases and 6 bases respectively, with 10 bases between them. This CDR3 region has 12 residues. Looked up from germline, CDR1 is DFQATT and CDR2 is SNEGSKA (reference sequence). CDR3 region: CSASGSLDTQYF. The CDR3 DNA reads TGCAGTGCTAGCGGGAGTTTGGATACGCAGTATTTT.

This clonotype occurred a few times. This chain connects TRBV27 to TRBJ2-7; 7 bases map to TRBD1. The CDR3 contains 12 residues. V shed 11 bases, J shed 6 bases, and the junction held 10 bases outside the gene matches. Germline V CDR1 and CDR2: MNHEY, SMNVEV (reference sequence). CDR3 sequence reads: CASSRGQFEQYF. CDR3 nucleotides: TGTGCCTCCAGCAGGGGACAGTTCGAGCAGTACTTC.

The chain carries TRBV7-3 and TRBJ1-1, with 9 bases matching TRBD1. Germline V lookup: CDR1 SGHTA, CDR2 FQGTGA. There are 19 residues in the CDR3. The ends lost 6 bases at V and 0 bases at J; junction bases unmatched: 17. This chain's CDR3 is CASSVTGQGPKRMNTEAFF. The CDR3 DNA follows: TGTGCCAGCAGTGTAACGGGACAGGGACCCAAAAGGATGAACACTGAAGCTTTCTTT.

The V and J genes are TRBV12-3 or TRBV12-4 and TRBJ1-5, with D perhaps TRBD1 (6 bases). Trimming removed 7 bases from V and 7 bases from J, with 14 bases in between. The CDR3 covers 13 residues. CDR3 sequence: CASTLAGAQPQHF. The CDR3 DNA reads TGTGCCAGCACCTTAGCAGGGGCGCAGCCCCAGCATTTT.

This clonotype was seen repeatedly, ten times or more. The chain combines TRBV5-8 with TRBJ1-2; D not certain. V shed 4 bases and J shed 2 bases, with 21 bases lying between them. CDR1 SGHTS and CDR2 YDEGEE come from the germline V gene. This CDR3 has 17 residues. CDR3 bases: TGTGCCAGCAGCCCCCTATTTTCAGGAGACTTCAACTATGGCTACACCTTC. Amino acid sequence: CASSPLFSGDFNYGYTF.

This clonotype turned up a few times. The rearrangement joins TRBV7-2 to TRBJ2-2, with 9 bases aligning to TRBD1. Germline V gives CDR1 SGHTA, CDR2 FQGNSA. The CDR3 is 15 amino acids. J gave up 5 bases and V 4 bases, and 5 bases lay outside the gene matches. The CDR3 DNA reads TGTGCCAGCAGCTGGACAGGGGTCGGAACCGGGGAGCTGTTTTTT. Translating it yields CASSWTGVGTGELFF. Full variable domain (outside the CDR3, taken from reference TRBV7-2 and TRBJ2-2): GAGVSQSPSNKVTEKGKDVELRCDPISGHTALYWYRQSLGQGLEFLIYFQGNSAPDKSGLPSDRFSAERTGGSVSTLTIQRTQQEDSAVYLCASSWTGVGTGELFFGEGSRLTVL.

The rearrangement joins TRBV7-9 to TRBJ1-4; tentatively, D is TRBD1 (5 bases). The CDR3 has 14 amino acids. Germline CDR1 SEHNR, CDR2 FQNEAQ (reference sequence). The V gene lost 5 bases and the J gene lost 4 bases, with 11 bases spanning the gap. DNA of the CDR3: TGTGCCAGCAGCGCGGGACGGAGTAATGAAAAACTGTTTTTT. Protein sequence: CASSAGRSNEKLFF.

In this sample, this clonotype turned up a few times. V and J are TRBV10-3 and TRBJ2-2, with D possibly being TRBD1 (6 bases). CDR1 and CDR2 (germline): ENHRY, SYGVKD. There are 16 residues in the CDR3. The V end lost 4 bases, the J end lost 1 base, and 13 bases lay between the germline ends. CDR3 nucleotide sequence: TGTGCCATCAGTGGCTCAGGGGAAGGGAACACCGGGGAGCTGTTTTTT. This encodes CAISGSGEGNTGELFF.

Ten or more counts support this clonotype. The chain has TRBV20-1 and TRBJ2-7, with 9 bases aligning to TRBD1. The J segment lost 5 bases and the V segment lost 7 bases, leaving 6 bases of the junction unmatched. CDR3 length: 12 amino acids. Germline assignment: CDR1 DFQATT and CDR2 SNEGSKA (reference sequence). The CDR3 spells CSGEDRGHEQYF. As DNA, the CDR3 is TGCAGTGGGGAGGACAGGGGTCACGAGCAGTACTTC.

This clonotype was detected only a few times. The chain employs TRBV29-1 and TRBJ1-1; D is unresolved. CDR3 size: 14 residues. The germline V and J ends were trimmed by 7 bases and 1 base, with 16 bases remaining between them. Germline V CDR1 and CDR2: SQVTM, ANQGSEA. The CDR3 loop is CSALQGPSNTEAFF. The CDR3 bases are TGCAGCGCCTTACAAGGACCGTCGAACACTGAAGCTTTCTTT.